The source of this T cell receptor beta chain is a study of blood T cells in healthy people across ages. Study-level points and caveats: Long-lived and aged donors differed, with more naive CD4+ cells and higher diversity in the long-lived.

As regards this clonotype: Its target is not known. No conserved phenylalanine or tryptophan ends this CDR3, so it is likely a read error.

It was with a sample-barcoded 5' primer and a J-beta primer mix that a second PCR of roughly 6 to 11 cycles was run. Each single sample gave us at least 3 million CDR3-containing paired-end reads. TCRdb re-derived calls from the 5' RACE reads in MiXCR, one entry per CDR3 protein. Counted here are 750,000 to 1,000,000 distinct CDR3 sequences, roughly 29% occurring once; the ten biggest clones make up roughly 10%. The sample was also linked to a second study, of T cells of mothers and their children. As reported in that work: When mothers and children were related, their normalized repertoire overlap, which was always slightly higher, did not differ significantly from that of unrelated pairs.

This clonotype was sampled from a woman aged 40 to 50 in good health. Sequenced: blood.

CDR3 sequence reads: CASSLRSTGSEQYL. The CDR3 DNA reads TGCGCCAGCAGCCTCAGATCGACAGGTTCCGAGCAGTACTTA. The V and J genes are TRBV4-3 and TRBJ2-5; perhaps TRBD1 as D (6 bases). Matching the DNA end better, TRBJ2-7 makes the J call doubtful. The CDR3 length is 14 residues. CDR1 and CDR2 (germline): LGHNA, YSLEER.